This TCR beta chain is drawn from a study of blood T cell repertoires in COVID-19. Study-level information: Both acute and convalescent COVID-19 samples were obtained from the United States, Italy and Spain. Nucleic acid was either cDNA or gDNA, and it came from T cells, B-cell-depleted T cells, or PBMCs.

Germline V CDR1 and CDR2: MNHNS, SASEGT. The CDR3 has 19 amino acids. V was clipped by 0 bases and J by 4 bases; unmatched bases: 11. In the authors' workflow: Nucleated cell number was recorded as an estimate derived from reference gene primer amplification. Assay used: immunoSEQ multiplex PCR; TCRdb lists only in-frame clones, some missing. The V and J calls and clone size are taken from that table; D and trimming were inferred from the DNA. This table has 150,000 or so clones, around 87% appearing once. This clonotype originated in a man older than 75 with acute or convalescent COVID-19. Source material: peripheral blood. The chain combines TRBV6-1 with TRBJ1-4; 10 bases align to TRBD1. The CDR3 here is CASSEALTGGARNNEKLFF. CDR3 in DNA: TGTGCCAGCAGTGAAGCCCTGACAGGGGGCGCGCGAAATAATGAAAAACTGTTTTTT.